A selection of T cell receptor beta chains follows, all from one sample in a study of CD8 T cells in ankylosing spondylitis. TCRdb re-called the 5' RACE reads with MiXCR, one entry per CDR3 protein. The sample has about 18,000 distinct CDR3 sequences, approximately 7.6% seen once. The sequencing input was blood. The receptors were sampled from a male donor with ankylosing spondylitis or in good health (not recorded which). Both conserved end residues are trimmed from each CDR3.

v_gene	len	j_gene	CDR3aa
TRBV20-1	12	TRBJ1-5	SAGREVSNQPQH
TRBV7-2	12	TRBJ1-5	ASSIGVGDQPQH
TRBV6-5	16	TRBJ2-6	ASSYSRQGISGANVLT
TRBV12-3/TRBV12-4	16	TRBJ1-1	ASSPRDRGLEENTEAF
TRBV12-3/TRBV12-4	12	TRBJ1-5	ASSPGNPGQPQH
TRBV20-1	13	TRBJ1-3	SASGAGGSGNTIY
TRBV20-1	12	TRBJ1-4	SASGTATNEKLF
TRBV5-1	12	TRBJ2-6	ASSPISGANVLT
TRBV10-3	12	TRBJ1-1	AISEPGRDTEAF
TRBV30	9	TRBJ2-1	AWGPYNEQF
TRBV12-3/TRBV12-4	10	TRBJ2-7	ASRQQGFEQY
TRBV7-2	13	TRBJ1-5	ASSLYSGSNQPQH
TRBV5-1	13	TRBJ2-1	ASSLGLAGKNEQF
TRBV7-2	13	TRBJ2-2	ASSSQTGNTGELF